Described below is a single T cell receptor (beta chain) sequence and its context. These data originate in a study of blood T cell repertoires in COVID-19. Overall study context: PBMCs, B-cell-depleted T cells, or T cells provided the cDNA or gDNA that made up the material.

Profiled with immunoSEQ multiplex PCR; TCRdb holds only in-frame clones, not every one. The data hold about 210,000 clones, with 80% observed a single time. Germline lookup yields CDR1 SNHLY and CDR2 FYNNEI. This CDR3 is 15 amino acids long. V was clipped by 2 bases and J by 6 bases, with 17 bases between them. Sequenced sample: peripheral blood. The chain carries TRBV2 and TRBJ2-7; a weak D match, TRBD2 (5 bases). The source of this sequence is a human donor in a cohort sampled during active COVID-19. This CDR3 is CASSESRVETAEQYF. For the CDR3, the DNA is TGTGCCAGCAGTGAATCGAGGGTGGAAACTGCCGAGCAGTACTTC.